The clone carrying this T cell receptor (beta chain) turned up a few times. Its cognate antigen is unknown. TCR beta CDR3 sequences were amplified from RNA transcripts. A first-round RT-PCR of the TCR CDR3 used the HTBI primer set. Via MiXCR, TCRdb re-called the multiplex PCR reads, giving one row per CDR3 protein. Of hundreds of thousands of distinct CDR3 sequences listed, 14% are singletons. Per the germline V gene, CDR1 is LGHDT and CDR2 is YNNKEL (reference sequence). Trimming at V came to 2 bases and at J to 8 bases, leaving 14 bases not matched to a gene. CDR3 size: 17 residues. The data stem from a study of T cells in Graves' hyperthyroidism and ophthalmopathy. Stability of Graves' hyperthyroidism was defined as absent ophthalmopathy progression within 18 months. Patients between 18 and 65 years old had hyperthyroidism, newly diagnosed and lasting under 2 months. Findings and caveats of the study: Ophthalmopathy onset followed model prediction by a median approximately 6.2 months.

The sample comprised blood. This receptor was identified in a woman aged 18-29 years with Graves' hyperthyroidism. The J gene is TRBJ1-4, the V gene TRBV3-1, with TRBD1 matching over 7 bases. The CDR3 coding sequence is TGTGCCAGCAGCCAATCCTACCTCGGGACAGTCGTGGAAAAACTGTTTTTT. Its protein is CASSQSYLGTVVEKLFF.